Below are 22 T cell receptor beta chains sequenced from a single sample in a study of T cells after yellow fever vaccination. TCRdb reanalysed the 5' RACE reads using MiXCR and keeps one entry per CDR3 protein. This table holds 120,000 or so distinct CDR3 sequences, 7.5% to 10% found once. The specimen was CD8+ T cells sorted from PBMCs, collected on the day of the yellow fever booster vaccination. These receptors all stem from a man younger than 35 who received the YFV17D yellow fever vaccine.

The sample holds many counts of this clonotype. The gene calls are TRBV12-3 or TRBV12-4 and TRBJ1-6; D remains unclear. The CDR3 is 13 residues long. V was trimmed by 7 bases and J by 9 bases, leaving 13 bases between them. CDR3 sequence: CASTFSSGSPLHF. CDR3 nucleotides: TGTGCCAGCACCTTCTCTTCGGGTTCACCCCTCCACTTT.

The chain recombines TRBV27 with TRBJ2-1; TRBD1 or TRBD2 may be the D gene (5 bases each). CDR1 MNHEY and CDR2 SMNVEV come from the germline V gene (reference sequence). The CDR3 is made up of 13 amino acids. Trimming removed 4 bases at V and 6 bases at J, with 10 bases between. The CDR3, as DNA: TGTGCCAGCAGTTGGGGCGGGTCCAATGAGCAGTTCTTC. Its protein is CASSWGGSNEQFF.

The V gene is TRBV4-1, the J gene TRBJ2-3; D gene uncertain. The CDR3 totals 15 residues. CDR1 and CDR2 (germline): MGHRA, YSYEKL. Trimming cost V 1 base and J 0 bases, with 8 bases left between them. CDR3 bases: TGCGCCAGCAGCCAAGGTGTAGTTAGCACAGATACGCAGTATTTT. Protein: CASSQGVVSTDTQYF.

This clonotype was found a few times. This rearrangement joins TRBV21-1 to TRBJ2-1; the D call of TRBD2 is as the table states it, not checked on the DNA. TRBV21-1 is reported as a pseudogene. The CDR3 runs to 19 residues. The CDR3 loop reads CASSKPSGGAWVTYNEQFF. DNA for the CDR3: TGTGCCAGCAGCAAACCCAGCGGGGGGGCCTGGGTGACCTACAATGAGCAGTTCTTC.

J is TRBJ1-5 and V is TRBV5-5, with 7 bases matching TRBD1. The germline V gene has CDR1 SGHKS and CDR2 YYEKEE (reference sequence). CDR3 size: 14 residues. V gave up 4 bases and J gave up 4 bases; unmatched junction bases: 5. The CDR3 protein is CASSPGDSNQPQHF. CDR3 sequence (DNA): TGTGCCAGCAGCCCTGGGGACAGTAATCAGCCCCAGCATTTT. The full variable domain, its missing parts supplied by reference TRBV5-5 and TRBJ1-5, is DAGVTQSPTHLIKTRGQQVTLRCSPISGHKSVSWYQQVLGQGPQFIFQYYEKEERGRGNFPDRFSARQFPNYSSELNVNALLLGDSALYLCASSPGDSNQPQHFGDGTRLSIL.

This clonotype was detected ten times or more. The V call is TRBV6-6, the J call TRBJ1-1; maybe TRBD1 (6 bases). This CDR3 region has 13 residues. Germline CDR1 and CDR2: MNHNY and SVGAGI (reference sequence). The V and J ends lost 11 bases and 0 bases respectively, with 13 bases between them. The CDR3 loop reads CAVFRGMNTEAFF. In nucleotides, the CDR3 is TGTGCCGTGTTCAGGGGCATGAACACTGAAGCTTTCTTT.

This clonotype was detected only a few times. V and J are TRBV7-8 and TRBJ2-3, with TRBD2 matching over 9 bases. J gave up 2 bases and V 3 bases, and 12 bases lay outside the gene matches. The CDR3 length is 18 residues. Germline loops: CDR1 SGHVS, CDR2 FQNEAQ. The CDR3 is CASSFVRASGADTDTQYF. The CDR3 DNA reads TGTGCCAGCAGCTTCGTGAGGGCTAGCGGGGCTGACACAGATACGCAGTATTTT. The full variable domain, with the rest looked up from reference TRBV7-8 and TRBJ2-3, is GAGVSQSPRYKVAKRGQDVALRCDPISGHVSLFWYQQALGQGPEFLTYFQNEAQLDKSGLPSDRFFAERPEGSVSTLKIQRTQQEDSAVYLCASSFVRASGADTDTQYFGPGTRLTVL.

This chain uses TRBV5-5 with TRBJ2-5; no reliable D call. Germline loops: CDR1 SGHKS, CDR2 YYEKEE (reference sequence). V lost 4 bases, J lost 6 bases, and 7 bases lay in between. CDR3 length: 11 amino acids. The CDR3 bases are TGTGCCAGCAGCCAAGGGAAGACCCAGTACTTC. The encoded protein is CASSQGKTQYF.

The sample holds a few counts of this clonotype. This sequence joins TRBV7-3 and TRBJ1-1, with D hard to call. Germline loops: CDR1 SGHTA, CDR2 FQGTGA. V lost 2 bases and J lost 0, with 10 bases in between. The CDR3 is 15 residues long. The CDR3 DNA reads TGTGCCAGCAGCTTACGGGCGGAGATGAACACTGAAGCTTTCTTT. Amino acid sequence: CASSLRAEMNTEAFF.

This clonotype turned up a few times. The J gene is TRBJ2-1, the V gene TRBV10-2, with TRBD1 matching 8 bases. With 3 bases clipped from V and 8 bases from J, the junction kept 6 bases outside the gene matches. Germline V gives CDR1 WSHSY, CDR2 SAAADI. This CDR3 has 14 residues. In nucleotides, the CDR3 is TGCGCCAGCAGTGATGAGACAGGGGTCCATGAGCAGTTCTTC. This translates into CASSDETGVHEQFF.

This clonotype was seen a few times. The gene calls are TRBV29-1 and TRBJ1-2; TRBD1 might be the D (5 bases). The V end lost 6 bases, the J end lost 5 bases, and 10 bases lay between the germline ends. This CDR3 region has 11 residues. Germline V gene sequence: CDR1 SQVTM, CDR2 ANQGSEA. In nucleotides, the CDR3 is TGCAGCGTCGCCGACAGTTATGGCTACACCTTC. Residues: CSVADSYGYTF.

This clonotype was counted many times. J is TRBJ2-5 and V is TRBV25-1; tentative D call: TRBD2 (6 bases). Germline V gene data show CDR1 as MGHDK and CDR2 as SYGVNS. The V end was cut by 9 bases, the J end by 2 bases, with 16 bases between. The CDR3 sequence is 14 residues long. In DNA, the CDR3 is TGTGCCAGAGGGAAGCGGCTAGCGCAAGAGACCCAGTACTTC. Protein product: CARGKRLAQETQYF.

This clonotype was counted only a few times. One junction end does not reproduce the germline sequence, and a read error may be involved. The chain has TRBV6-2 or TRBV6-3 and TRBJ2-7; D is unresolved. The CDR3 sequence is 10 residues long. CDR1 is MNHEY and CDR2 is SVGEGT in the germline V gene. CDR3 sequence: CASSNRGLIF. CDR3 in DNA: TGTGCCAGCAGTAACCGTGGGCTCATCTTC.

This clonotype was picked up a small number of times. This chain connects TRBV7-3 to TRBJ2-1; D unresolved. The V and J ends lost 2 bases and 9 bases respectively, with 8 bases between them. CDR1 is SGHTA and CDR2 is FQGTGA in the germline V gene. The CDR3 runs to 12 residues. Here the CDR3 DNA reads TGTGCCAGCAGCTTAGGACGGAGTGAGCAGTTCTTC. It yields the protein CASSLGRSEQFF.

V gene TRBV7-2 combines with J gene TRBJ2-3; D gene ambiguous. V lost 1 base and J 1 base, leaving 12 bases between the germline ends. This CDR3 region has 16 residues. CDR1 and CDR2 (germline): SGHTA, FQGNSA. The CDR3 DNA reads as TGTGCCAGCAGCTTAGTACGCCTAACCGGCACAGATACGCAGTATTTT. Protein: CASSLVRLTGTDTQYF.

The chain carries TRBV28 and TRBJ1-1, with D unresolved. V was trimmed by 6 bases and J by 4 bases, leaving 9 bases between them. Germline loops: CDR1 MDHEN, CDR2 SYDVKM. The CDR3 runs 12 residues. The CDR3 coding sequence is TGTGCCAGCAGCGTGGACGGCACTGAAGCTTTCTTT. This translates into CASSVDGTEAFF.

About this clonotype itself: At one of its ends the junction is not consistent with the germline gene, which may arise from a read error. The genes are TRBV19 and TRBJ1-5; D ambiguous. CDR1 and CDR2 (germline): LNHDA, SQIVND (reference sequence). The CDR3 is made up of 15 amino acids. The CDR3 is CVSSTWENLYQPQHF. DNA of the CDR3: TGTGTCAGTAGTACCTGGGAGAACCTGTATCAGCCCCAGCATTTT.

This clonotype was found a few times. The chain carries TRBV4-3 and TRBJ1-1, with D perhaps matching TRBD1 (5 bases). CDR1 and CDR2 from the germline V gene are LGHNA and YSLEER. The V end lost 3 bases, the J end lost 5 bases, and 19 bases lay between the germline ends. The CDR3 runs 16 residues. CDR3 residues: CASSQWSGQGKTEAFF. The CDR3 coding sequence is TGCGCCAGCAGCCAGTGGAGCGGTCAGGGTAAAACTGAAGCTTTCTTT.

In regard to this clonotype: This sequence may be a read error, since a much larger clone differs from it by one base. This chain connects TRBV11-2 to TRBJ2-5; D gene ambiguous. Between the trimmed V and J ends, which lost 1 base and 3 bases, there was a span of 15 bases. Germline CDR1 reads SGHAT; CDR2 reads FQNNGV. The CDR3 runs to 16 residues. In DNA form, the CDR3 reads TGTGCCAGCAGCTTAGGGCTGTTTCGGCCGGAAGAGACCCAGTACTTC. Protein: CASSLGLFRPEETQYF.

This clonotype was picked up many times. This chain joins TRBV14 and TRBJ1-1; D is perhaps TRBD1 (5 bases). The CDR3 totals 15 residues. CDR1 and CDR2 (germline): SGHDN, FVKESK. V lost 0 bases and J 5 bases, leaving 13 bases between the germline ends. This CDR3 is CASSQDGAGWTEAFF. The CDR3 DNA follows: TGTGCCAGCAGCCAAGATGGGGCAGGGTGGACTGAAGCTTTCTTT.

This clonotype was detected only a few times. The V gene is TRBV30, the J gene TRBJ2-7; possible D gene TRBD2, 6 bases. The length of the CDR3 is 15 residues. Trimming removed 1 base from V and 0 bases from J, with 13 bases in between. Germline values: CDR1 GTSNPN, CDR2 SVGIG (reference sequence). The CDR3 nucleotides read TGTGCCTGGAGTGCTGCGGGGACCTACTCCTACGAGCAGTACTTC. It is translated as CAWSAAGTYSYEQYF.

This clonotype was detected a few times. The chain combines TRBV7-2 with TRBJ2-2, with 10 bases fitting TRBD2. Losses at the gene ends were 3 bases for V and 3 bases for J; bases not matched to a gene: 4. This CDR3 has 16 amino acids. The germline V gene encodes CDR1 SGHTA and CDR2 FQGNSA. The DNA of the CDR3 is TGTGCCAGCAGCTTTGGACTAGCGGTAGACACCGGGGAGCTGTTTTTT. Protein: CASSFGLAVDTGELFF.